The 7 T cell receptor beta chains listed next were all sequenced from one sample in a study of T cell responses to AZD1222 COVID-19 vaccine. Data came from immunoSEQ multiplex PCR; TCRdb stores just in-frame clones and leaves some out. The table lists 150,000 to 200,000 clones, about 91% of them singletons. This material consisted of peripheral blood, taken 28 days after the second AZD1222 dose. These TCRs come from an adult who received the AZD1222 COVID-19 vaccine.

The genes are TRBV6-2 or TRBV6-3 and TRBJ1-6; D not certain. Germline V gene lookup returns CDR1 MNHEY and CDR2 SVGEGT. The CDR3 has 12 amino acids. V lost 0 bases to trimming and J lost 11 bases, with 5 bases between them. CDR3 in DNA: TGTGCCAGCAGTTACTCGATGACACCCCTCCACTTT. It is translated as CASSYSMTPLHF.

CDR3 coding DNA: TGTGCCTGGAGTTTAGCGGGAGGGGTCGAGAGGCAGTTCTTC. Translation: CAWSLAGGVERQFF. V gene TRBV30 combines with J gene TRBJ2-1, with TRBD2 identical over 11 bases. CDR3 length equals 14 residues. Germline CDR1 is GTSNPN and CDR2 is SVGIG (reference sequence). V lost 2 bases and J lost 12; bases outside the gene matches: 9.

This clone was counted once. The rearrangement links TRBV7-9 to TRBJ1-1; a possible D gene is TRBD1 (6 bases). This CDR3 comprises 15 residues. The germline CDR1 and CDR2 sequences are SEHNR and FQNEAQ (reference sequence). The ends were cut back, 4 bases at V and 11 bases at J, with 23 bases in the middle. The CDR3 DNA reads TGTGCCAGCAGCTCCCTTCGGACAGTTTCCCGGGCGGCTTTCTTT. Translated, it gives CASSSLRTVSRAAFF.

The chain combines TRBV5-6 with TRBJ1-3; D gene ambiguous. Deletions cut 2 bases from V and 0 bases from J, with 9 bases between. This CDR3 is 15 amino acids long. Per germline, CDR1 SGHDT and CDR2 YYEEEE. The CDR3 protein is CASSFRTRSGNTIYF. The CDR3 nucleotides read TGTGCCAGCAGCTTCCGGACCCGCTCTGGAAACACCATATATTTT.

The chain joins TRBV9 to TRBJ2-1; D is ambiguous. Germline V gene sequence: CDR1 SGDLS, CDR2 YYNGEE. The CDR3 sequence is 12 residues long. V lost 0 bases and J 7 bases, leaving 5 bases between the germline ends. The CDR3 DNA reads TGTGCCAGCAGCGTAGAGGATAATGAGCAGTTCTTC. This sequence encodes CASSVEDNEQFF.

J is TRBJ1-4 and V is TRBV6-5; D gene ambiguous. The CDR3 runs to 13 residues. The V end was cut by 6 bases, the J end by 3 bases, with 8 bases between. The germline gives CDR1 MNHEY, CDR2 SVGAGI. CDR3 coding DNA: TGTGCCAGCAGCGATACAGCTAATGAAAAACTGTTTTTT. Its protein product is CASSDTANEKLFF.

The chain couples TRBV6-5 to TRBJ2-3; D possibly corresponds to TRBD2 (7 bases). The CDR3 has 15 residues. The V and J ends lost 8 bases and 5 bases respectively, with 20 bases between them. Germline CDR1 reads MNHEY; CDR2 reads SVGAGI. CDR3 sequence: CASGSLGGAGDTQYF. The CDR3 bases are TGTGCCAGCGGATCCCTTGGGGGGGCGGGAGATACGCAGTATTTT.